These 13 T cell receptor beta chains share one sample of origin, sequenced in a study of T-cell reconstitution after alpha-beta-depleted transplantation in children. Unique molecular identifiers were built into the TCRbeta library. TCRdb called the PCR reads again in MiXCR, with one record for every CDR3 protein. The sample yields roughly 610,000 distinct CDR3 sequences, about 10% seen once. The material sequenced was PBMCs from the stem cell graft donor, taken from the stem cell graft. These receptor sequences come from a human donor who donated a stem cell graft to a child with acute myeloid leukemia.

The chain carries TRBV5-5 and TRBJ1-1, with D possibly being TRBD1 (6 bases). The CDR3 sequence is 16 residues long. Trimming cost V 7 bases and J 1 base, with 20 bases left between them. The germline V gene has CDR1 SGHKS and CDR2 YYEKEE (reference sequence). For the CDR3, the DNA is TGTGCCAGCTGGGGGGGGGGGCCTGGATGGAACACTGAAGCTTTCTTT. Protein product: CASWGGGPGWNTEAFF.

This clonotype has only a few counts. The V and J genes are TRBV20-1 and TRBJ2-7; 15 bases fit TRBD2. The V gene end was trimmed by 6 bases and the J gene end by 3 bases; junction bases not matched to a gene: 15. Germline CDR1 is DFQATT and CDR2 is SNEGSKA (reference sequence). The CDR3 is 18 residues long. CDR3: CSAAPGLAGGGTFYEQYF. The CDR3, as DNA: TGCAGTGCCGCCCCGGGACTAGCGGGAGGTGGGACTTTCTACGAGCAGTACTTC.

In this sample, this clonotype turned up many times. This rearrangement joins TRBV9 to TRBJ1-6; maybe TRBD1 (6 bases). CDR3 size: 14 residues. The V gene's germline CDR1 is SGDLS and CDR2 YYNGEE. V was pared by 0 bases and J by 8 bases, with 9 bases between. The CDR3 DNA is TGTGCCAGCAGCGTAGAGGGGGGGGATTCACCCCTCCACTTT. The encoded protein is CASSVEGGDSPLHF.

The table lists this clonotype with many counts. J is TRBJ2-1 and V is TRBV7-3; 9 bases map to TRBD1. The CDR3 runs to 14 residues. With 5 bases clipped from V and 8 bases from J, the junction kept 7 bases outside the gene matches. Per germline, CDR1 SGHTA and CDR2 FQGTGA. The CDR3 is CASSAGQGNDEQFF. The CDR3 DNA sequence: TGTGCCAGCAGCGCAGGACAGGGGAACGATGAGCAGTTCTTC.

This clonotype was observed a few times. The chain carries TRBV7-2 and TRBJ2-7; D is undetermined. This CDR3 comprises 12 residues. V lost 5 bases, J lost 9 bases, and 14 bases lay in between. Germline lookup yields CDR1 SGHTA and CDR2 FQGNSA. The CDR3: CASSPDHRAQYF. CDR3 in DNA: TGTGCCAGCAGCCCCGACCATAGGGCGCAGTACTTC.

This clonotype showed up just a few times. The chain links TRBV20-1 to TRBJ2-2; possible D gene TRBD2, 5 bases. Per the germline V gene, CDR1 is DFQATT and CDR2 is SNEGSKA (reference sequence). V was trimmed by 3 bases and J by 5 bases, leaving 10 bases between them. CDR3 size: 13 residues. CDR3 in amino acids: CSASAGRTGELFF. The CDR3 region has the DNA TGCAGTGCTAGTGCGGGCAGAACCGGGGAGCTGTTTTTT.

The rearrangement links TRBV6-1 to TRBJ2-7; D possibly uses TRBD1 or TRBD2 (5 bases each). The CDR3 sequence is 15 residues long. Trimming stripped 8 bases from V and 0 bases from J, with 17 bases between. Germline V lookup: CDR1 MNHNS, CDR2 SASEGT. The CDR3: CASGPGGTPSYEQYF. Here the CDR3 DNA reads TGTGCCAGCGGCCCAGGTGGGACCCCCTCCTACGAGCAGTACTTC.

The rearrangement joins TRBV6-2 or TRBV6-3 to TRBJ2-1; 15 bases are shared with TRBD2. The V and J ends lost 1 base and 7 bases, in that order; junction bases with no gene match: 5. Per germline, CDR1 MNHEY and CDR2 SVGEGT. The CDR3 extends over 17 amino acids. The CDR3 protein is CASSYYLGLAGGNEQFF. The CDR3 DNA reads TGTGCCAGCAGTTACTACCTTGGACTAGCGGGAGGGAATGAGCAGTTCTTC.

This clonotype was seen more than once but under ten times. The CDR3 loop reads CSARVVLAEAYEQYF. The CDR3 nucleotides are TGCAGTGCTAGGGTTGTACTAGCGGAGGCCTACGAGCAGTACTTC. The chain recombines TRBV20-1 with TRBJ2-7, with 8 nucleotides matching TRBD2. The V segment lost 3 bases and the J segment 2 bases; nucleotides outside the gene matches: 9. This CDR3 contains 15 residues. Germline lookup yields CDR1 DFQATT and CDR2 SNEGSKA (reference sequence).

This clonotype was recorded a few times. The genes are TRBV5-1 and TRBJ2-1, with 9 bases matching TRBD2. J gave up 5 bases and V 3 bases, and 6 bases lay outside the gene matches. The CDR3 runs to 15 residues. Germline assignment: CDR1 SGHRS and CDR2 YFSETQ. CDR3 sequence (DNA): TGCGCCAGCAGCTCTAGCGGGAATTCCCACAATGAGCAGTTCTTC. It yields the protein CASSSSGNSHNEQFF.

This clonotype was detected only once. The chain's CDR3 is CSVVVALEQYF. CDR3 DNA: TGCAGCGTTGTGGTGGCCCTCGAGCAGTACTTC. This chain joins TRBV29-1 and TRBJ2-7, with D hard to call. The CDR3 has 11 amino acids. CDR1 is SQVTM and CDR2 is ANQGSEA in the germline V gene. V gave up 4 bases and J gave up 6 bases, with 10 bases separating them.

This clonotype appeared many times. J is TRBJ2-7 and V is TRBV9; D may be TRBD1 (6 bases). V was shortened by 4 bases and J by 5 bases, with 16 bases between the two germline ends. The CDR3 extends over 14 amino acids. The germline V gene has CDR1 SGDLS and CDR2 YYNGEE. CDR3 loop: CASSPDVAGDEQYF. In DNA, the CDR3 is TGTGCCAGCAGCCCAGATGTGGCAGGGGACGAGCAGTACTTC. The full variable domain, completed using reference TRBV9 and TRBJ2-7, is DSGVTQTPKHLITATGQRVTLRCSPRSGDLSVYWYQQSLDQGLQFLIQYYNGEERAKGNILERFSAQQFPDLHSELNLSSLELGDSALYFCASSPDVAGDEQYFGPGTRLTVT.

Only a few counts were recorded for this clonotype. The J gene is TRBJ2-7, the V gene TRBV29-1, with TRBD1 matching over 8 bases. The ends lost 6 bases at V and 4 bases at J; junction bases unmatched: 11. Germline loops: CDR1 SQVTM, CDR2 ANQGSEA. The CDR3 consists of 14 residues. The CDR3 sequence: CSVDIGQGPYEQYF. As DNA, the CDR3 is TGCAGCGTCGATATTGGACAGGGACCGTACGAGCAGTACTTC.